The sequence of this T cell receptor beta chain was determined in a study of T cell responses to AZD1222 COVID-19 vaccine. Germline V gene data show CDR1 as WSHSY and CDR2 as SAAADI. Trimming cost V 4 bases and J 0 bases; bases outside gene matches: 5. The length of the CDR3 is 16 residues. Broader study findings: Repertoires were sampled only after the peak T cell response. Close to half of all spike-specific TCRs reportedly target regions of the variants that are unmutated.

Only in-frame clones appear in the TCRdb table, and some are missing; sequencing was by immunoSEQ multiplex PCR. The table lists roughly 150,000 clones, about 87% of them singletons. As for this clone: Its specificity is not known.

The gene calls are TRBV10-2 and TRBJ2-1, with 8 bases matching TRBD2. The TCR was taken from an adult who received the AZD1222 COVID-19 vaccine. The material sequenced was peripheral blood, taken 28 days after the second AZD1222 dose. As DNA, the CDR3 is TGCGCCAGCAGTGGACTAGCGTCAAGCTCCTACAATGAGCAGTTCTTC. This encodes CASSGLASSSYNEQFF.